The 2 T cell receptor beta chains below were found in one sample sequenced in a study of T cells after yellow fever vaccination. MiXCR was run by TCRdb on the 5' RACE reads, yielding one entry per CDR3 protein. The data show hundreds of thousands of distinct CDR3 sequences, with around 20% seen just once and 15% to 20% held by the top ten. The sample consisted of PBMCs, taken before the yellow fever booster vaccination. These receptors were collected from a young man who received the YFV17D yellow fever vaccine.

The chain joins TRBV24-1 to TRBJ2-1; D tentatively reads TRBD1 or TRBD2 (5 bases each). Trimming shortened V by 5 bases and J by 0 bases, and 10 bases separated the two germline ends. Germline V gene lookup returns CDR1 KGHDR and CDR2 SFDVKD. The CDR3 contains 15 residues. CDR3 nucleotide sequence: TGTGCCACCAGTGCTGCAGGGAGCTCCTACAATGAGCAGTTCTTC. This gives the protein CATSAAGSSYNEQFF.

The rearrangement joins TRBV12-3 or TRBV12-4 to TRBJ1-5; D gene unclear. The CDR3 covers 13 residues. The V and J ends lost 6 bases and 6 bases respectively, with 12 bases between them. The DNA of the CDR3 is TGTGCCAGCAGCCGGGCTTCGGGTCAGCCCCAGCATTTT. As protein: CASSRASGQPQHF.